This is a list of T cell receptor beta chains from one sample in a study of CD8+CD57+ T cells in acquired aplastic anemia. TCRdb analysed the reads with MiXCR anew, one entry per CDR3 protein. The repertoire holds 200,000 to 250,000 distinct CDR3 sequences, with around half as singletons. The sequenced sample consisted of sorted CD4+, CD8+, or CD8+CD57+ T cells (not recorded which) from PBMCs. These receptors originate from a human donor with aplastic anemia. The CDR3 runs from the conserved cysteine through the conserved F or W. Each record gives: J gene, D gene, clone size, V gene, CDR3 length, CDR3 DNA, CDR3 protein. A D gene is named only where the DNA matches it firmly. Expanded clones get a size class; other rows say once, few or many, or leave the size out.

TRBJ1-3	TRBD1	.	TRBV5-5	16	TGTGCCAGCACGGACAGGGAACTCAACTATGGCTACACCATATATTTT	CASTDRELNYGYTIYF
TRBJ1-5	.	.	TRBV6-4	14	TGTGCCAGCAGTGACTCTCCAGAACATCAGCCCCGGCATTTT	CASSDSPEHQPRHF
TRBJ1-5	.	.	TRBV19	12	TGTGCTAGAGATCGTCCCTCCAGGCCCCAGCATTTT	CARDRPSRPQHF
TRBJ1-2	.	many	TRBV12-3/TRBV12-4	14	TGTGCCAGCAGTCCCCGGACGGAACTATGGGACTACACCTTC	CASSPRTELWDYTF
TRBJ1-1	.	many	TRBV6-2/TRBV6-3	14	TGTGCCAGCAGTTACTCGGCGGTGAACACTGAAGCTTTCTTT	CASSYSAVNTEAFF
TRBJ1-2	.	once	TRBV10-2	15	TGCGCCAGCAGTGAGTTGTCGGGAGGGTTATATGGCTACACCTTC	CASSELSGGLYGYTF
TRBJ2-5	TRBD2	.	TRBV7-2	17	TGTGCCAGCAGCAACTCAGGACTAGCGGGAGAACAAGAGACCCAGTACTTC	CASSNSGLAGEQETQYF
TRBJ2-1	.	.	TRBV6-5	16	TGTGCCAGCAGTTCCGGTGCGGTAGGTAGTAGGAATGAGCAGTTCTTC	CASSSGAVGSRNEQFF
TRBJ1-5	.	many	TRBV2	13	TGTGCCAGCAGTCCGACACCTAATCAGCCCCAGCATTTT	CASSPTPNQPQHF
TRBJ2-5	.	.	TRBV19	12	TGTGCCAGTAGTACAGGGGTAGAGACCCAGTACTTC	CASSTGVETQYF